This TCR beta chain was sequenced in a study of T cells in tumors after PD-1 blockade. Study in general: Excluded were patients with checkpoint blockade, immunosuppressants, or radiotherapy or other anti-cancer therapy within 4 weeks. On average, peripheral blood gave 113,528 TCR templates and under 45,000 unique clonotypes.

The study's findings and limits: About 45% of tumor TCR clonotypes were also found in blood.

V lost 7 bases to trimming and J lost 5 bases; unmatched junction nucleotides: 11. The CDR3 has 15 residues. Germline values: CDR1 LNHDA, CDR2 SQIVND (reference sequence). The assay was immunoSEQ multiplex PCR, and TCRdb's table has in-frame clones only and misses some. The top ten clones hold about 4.5% of a sample with tens of thousands of clones, approximately 79% of them seen once. With respect to this clone: What it recognizes is unknown.

This TCR derives from a human donor with basal cell carcinoma. The chain is built from TRBV19 and TRBJ2-1, with 7 bases matching TRBD1. The material was PBMCs, obtained after anti-PD-1 treatment. The CDR3 loop is CASKEVRQGNNEQFF. For the CDR3, the DNA is TGTGCCAGTAAGGAGGTGAGACAGGGCAACAATGAGCAGTTCTTC.